One sample yielded the 11 T cell receptor beta chains listed below, sequenced in a study of cytomegalovirus exposure and HLA in healthy donors. The assay was immunoSEQ multiplex PCR, and TCRdb's table has in-frame clones only and misses some. The table shows 200,000 to 250,000 clones, with roughly 84% occurring only once. What was sequenced was PBMCs. These receptors all stem from a woman younger than 30 in good health and CMV-seropositive.

The V gene is TRBV10-2, the J gene TRBJ2-7, with D possibly matching TRBD2 (6 bases). The germline V and J ends were trimmed by 7 bases and 1 base, with 8 bases remaining between them. The CDR3 runs to 12 residues. CDR1 and CDR2 from the germline V gene are WSHSY and SAAADI. CDR3 amino acids: CASTGTSYEQYF. The CDR3, as DNA: TGCGCCAGCACCGGGACTTCCTACGAGCAGTACTTC.

This rearrangement joins TRBV5-1 to TRBJ1-5; D call uncertain. CDR3 length: 10 residues. V lost 8 bases and J lost 4, with 4 bases in between. Germline CDR1 and CDR2: SGHRS and YFSETQ. This chain's CDR3 is CARQNQPQHF. In DNA form, the CDR3 reads TGCGCCAGACAAAATCAGCCCCAGCATTTT.

This clone has a single count. The V and J genes are TRBV5-1 and TRBJ1-1; 7 bases match TRBD1. Germline assignment: CDR1 SGHRS and CDR2 YFSETQ. The CDR3 extends over 13 amino acids. The J segment lost 1 base and the V segment lost 4 bases, leaving 1 base of the junction unmatched. As DNA, the CDR3 is TGCGCCAGCAGCCGACAGGGGAACACTGAAGCTTTCTTT. It yields the protein CASSRQGNTEAFF.

The chain links TRBV7-9 to TRBJ1-1, with 10 bases lining up with TRBD1. Germline V gives CDR1 SEHNR, CDR2 FQNEAQ (reference sequence). Trimming at V came to 6 bases and at J to 1 base, leaving 5 bases not matched to a gene. This CDR3 spans 15 amino acids. CDR3 nucleotides: TGTGCCAGCAGGCCGGGACAGGGGCAGAACACTGAAGCTTTCTTT. It translates to CASRPGQGQNTEAFF.

This clone has a single count. The rearrangement links TRBV27 to TRBJ1-2; TRBD1 aligns across 8 bases. The CDR3 has 17 residues. CDR1 and CDR2 (germline): MNHEY, SMNVEV (reference sequence). With 4 bases clipped from V and 5 bases from J, the junction kept 15 bases outside the gene matches. CDR3 DNA: TGTGCCAGCAGTTCCCCCGGACAGGGACTAAATGGGTATGGCTACACCTTC. This sequence encodes CASSSPGQGLNGYGYTF.

V gene TRBV28 combines with J gene TRBJ2-2, with TRBD2 matching over 7 bases. The CDR3 is made up of 17 amino acids. J was trimmed by 2 bases and V by 6 bases; bases with no gene match: 12. Germline CDR1 is MDHEN and CDR2 is SYDVKM. This CDR3 is CASRTGGTGLNTGELFF. CDR3 nucleotide sequence: TGTGCCAGCAGAACGGGGGGTACAGGACTCAACACCGGGGAGCTGTTTTTT.

The chain is built from TRBV15 and TRBJ2-5, with D maybe TRBD2 (7 bases). CDR1 is LNHNV, CDR2 YYDKDF, per germline (reference sequence). The CDR3 sequence is 15 residues long. The V end lost 1 base, the J end lost 3 bases, and 12 bases lay between the germline ends. The CDR3 coding sequence is TGTGCCACCAGCAGAGTTGGAGGGGGGGAAGAGACCCAGTACTTC. Its translation: CATSRVGGGEETQYF.

The rearrangement joins TRBV7-9 to TRBJ2-5; TRBD1 might be the D (6 bases). Per the germline V gene, CDR1 is SEHNR and CDR2 is FQNEAQ (reference sequence). Trimming removed 1 base from V and 5 bases from J, with 11 bases in between. This CDR3 has 14 amino acids. CDR3 DNA: TGTGCCAGCAGCTTAGTTCAGGGGATGGAGACCCAGTACTTC. Residues: CASSLVQGMETQYF.

The gene calls are TRBV5-1 and TRBJ1-5; unclear D gene. The CDR3 runs 15 residues. With 0 bases removed from V and 3 bases from J, the gap between germline ends came to 10 bases. CDR1 is SGHRS, CDR2 YFSETQ, per germline. The CDR3 reads CASSLGGSNNQPQHF. The CDR3 DNA sequence: TGCGCCAGCAGCTTGGGAGGCTCTAACAATCAGCCCCAGCATTTT. The full variable domain, completed using reference TRBV5-1 and TRBJ1-5, is KAGVTQTPRYLIKTRGQQVTLSCSPISGHRSVSWYQQTPGQGLQFLFEYFSETQRNKGNFPGRFSGRQFSNSRSEMNVSTLELGDSALYLCASSLGGSNNQPQHFGDGTRLSIL.

The chain combines TRBV27 with TRBJ2-7, with D perhaps TRBD1 (6 bases). Trimming removed 6 bases at V and 4 bases at J, with 16 bases between. Germline V gene lookup returns CDR1 MNHEY and CDR2 SMNVEV (reference sequence). The CDR3 spans 14 residues. The CDR3 sequence is CASRKTTGSYEQYF. Written as DNA, the CDR3 is TGTGCCAGCAGAAAGACAACAGGGTCATACGAGCAGTACTTC.

The chain links TRBV4-1 to TRBJ2-7; D perhaps matches TRBD1 (6 bases). Trimming cost V 0 bases and J 3 bases, with 27 bases left between them. CDR3 length: 20 amino acids. Germline V gives CDR1 MGHRA, CDR2 YSYEKL. This CDR3 is CASSQDQTLVGQTIIYEQYF. Here the CDR3 DNA reads TGCGCCAGCAGCCAAGATCAGACCCTAGTCGGACAGACCATTATCTACGAGCAGTACTTC.